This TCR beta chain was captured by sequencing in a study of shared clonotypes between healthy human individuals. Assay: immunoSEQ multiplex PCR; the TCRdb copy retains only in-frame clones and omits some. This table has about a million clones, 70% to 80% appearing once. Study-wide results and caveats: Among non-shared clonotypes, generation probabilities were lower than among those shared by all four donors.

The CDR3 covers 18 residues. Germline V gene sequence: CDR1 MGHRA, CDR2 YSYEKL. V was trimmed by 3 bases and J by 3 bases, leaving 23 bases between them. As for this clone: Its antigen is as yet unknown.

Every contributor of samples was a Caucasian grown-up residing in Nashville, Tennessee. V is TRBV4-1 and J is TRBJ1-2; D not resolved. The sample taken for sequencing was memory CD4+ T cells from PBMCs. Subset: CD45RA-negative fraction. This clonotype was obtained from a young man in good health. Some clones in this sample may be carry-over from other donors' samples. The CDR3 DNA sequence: TGCGCCAGCAGCCAGGTTGGAGATGGACGGCGAGGTTACTATGGCTACACCTTC. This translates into CASSQVGDGRRGYYGYTF.